Listed here are 2 T cell receptor beta chains from one sample, sequenced in a study of T-cell memory formation after mild COVID-19. TCRdb processed the 5' RACE reads anew with MiXCR; each CDR3 protein has one entry. The data contain roughly 150,000 distinct CDR3 sequences, under 30% of them singletons. Input material: PBMCs or a T cell subset sorted from them (not recorded which). The receptors come from an adult woman who had mild COVID-19 (a few samples of this study predate the infection). Cell type and time point are not known.

This clonotype was seen a few times. The CDR3 DNA sequence: TGTGCCAGTAGTATACGCAGGAACACTGAAGCTTTCTTT. Translating gives CASSIRRNTEAFF. This sequence joins TRBV19 and TRBJ1-1; D gene unclear. CDR1 LNHDA and CDR2 SQIVND come from the germline V gene (reference sequence). V gave up 2 bases and J gave up 1 base, with 5 bases separating them. The CDR3 consists of 13 residues.

This clonotype was picked up a small number of times. The CDR3 sequence: CAWTLGGITEAFF. The CDR3 DNA reads as TGTGCCTGGACCCTAGGTGGGATCACTGAAGCTTTCTTT. The rearrangement joins TRBV30 to TRBJ1-1; no definite D call. CDR1 and CDR2 (germline): GTSNPN, SVGIG (reference sequence). Between the trimmed V and J ends, which lost 4 bases and 4 bases, there was a span of 13 bases. The CDR3 is 13 amino acids.